Listed here are 14 T cell receptor beta chains from one sample, sequenced in a study of CD8 T cells in ankylosing spondylitis. TCRdb re-called the 5' RACE reads with MiXCR, one entry per CDR3 protein. The sample carries 150,000 to 250,000 distinct CDR3 sequences, more than 10% recorded once. Sequencing input: blood, either unsorted or a sorted T cell fraction (not recorded which). The receptors shown here come from a male donor with ankylosing spondylitis or in good health (not recorded which).

This clonotype has more than one count but fewer than ten. The chain recombines TRBV11-2 with TRBJ2-1; either TRBD1 or TRBD2 may fit D (5 bases each). The CDR3 is 15 amino acids. Germline CDR1 reads SGHAT; CDR2 reads FQNNGV. The V end was cut by 5 bases, the J end by 2 bases, with 13 bases between. CDR3 region: CASSEGRNTYNEQFF. The CDR3 region has the DNA TGTGCCAGCAGCGAGGGACGGAATACCTACAATGAGCAGTTCTTC.

This chain connects TRBV20-1 to TRBJ2-1; D unresolved. The V and J ends lost 4 bases and 0 bases respectively, with 10 bases between them. The length of the CDR3 is 14 residues. The germline CDR1 and CDR2 sequences are DFQATT and SNEGSKA (reference sequence). The CDR3 DNA sequence: TGCAGTGCTAAGTCCTTGATCTCCTACAATGAGCAGTTCTTC. It is translated as CSAKSLISYNEQFF.

This chain connects TRBV15 to TRBJ2-1; 9 bases line up with TRBD2. The CDR3 sequence is 17 residues long. Germline CDR1 and CDR2: LNHNV and YYDKDF (reference sequence). Trimming at V came to 0 bases and at J to 9 bases, leaving 12 bases not matched to a gene. CDR3 nucleotide sequence: TGTGCCACCAGCAGAGATCCCCTAGCGGGACCCTTCAGTGAGCAGTTCTTC. This codes for CATSRDPLAGPFSEQFF.

The V gene is TRBV6-5, the J gene TRBJ2-3; 9 bases match TRBD2. This CDR3 contains 17 residues. V trimming: 0 bases; J trimming: 2 bases; junction bases outside the gene matches: 6. Germline V CDR1 and CDR2: MNHEY, SVGAGI. CDR3 DNA sequence: TGTGCCAGCAGTTACTCGAGAGCTAGCGGGATCACAGATACGCAGTATTTT. Its translation: CASSYSRASGITDTQYF.

This clonotype has more than one count but fewer than ten. The chain has TRBV6-5 and TRBJ2-7; unclear D gene. V lost 3 bases to trimming and J lost 5 bases, with 14 bases between them. Germline V gives CDR1 MNHEY, CDR2 SVGAGI. CDR3 size: 14 residues. CDR3 bases: TGTGCCAGCAGTTATAAAGGTTTGGGCGACGAGCAGTACTTC. It yields the protein CASSYKGLGDEQYF.

The chain couples TRBV12-3 or TRBV12-4 to TRBJ2-7; D gene unclear. Trimming removed 7 bases from V and 0 bases from J, with 10 bases in between. The CDR3 is 13 residues long. The CDR3 region is CASTRRDSYEQYF. CDR3 nucleotide sequence: TGTGCCAGCACACGAAGGGACTCCTACGAGCAGTACTTC.

The V gene is TRBV7-6, the J gene TRBJ2-3; D is perhaps TRBD2 (5 bases). The CDR3 has 14 residues. CDR1 is SGHVS and CDR2 is FNYEAQ in the germline V gene. V dropped 3 bases and J dropped 4 bases, with 11 bases sitting between them. In nucleotides, the CDR3 is TGTGCCAGCAGCTTTTTCGGAGGTGCAGATACGCAGTATTTT. It specifies CASSFFGGADTQYF. Using reference TRBV7-6 and TRBJ2-3 for the parts outside the CDR3, the full variable domain is GAGVSQSPRYKVTKRGQDVALRCDPISGHVSLYWYRQALGQGPEFLTYFNYEAQQDKSGLPNDRFSAERPEGSISTLTIQRTEQRDSAMYRCASSFFGGADTQYFGPGTRLTVL.

CDR3 amino acids: CASSSLTSGGPRTGELFF. The CDR3 region has the DNA TGTGCCAGCAGCTCCTTGACTAGCGGGGGGCCGCGGACCGGGGAGCTGTTTTTT. The V gene is TRBV9, the J gene TRBJ2-2; TRBD2 matches at 13 bases. Trimming removed 4 bases from V and 5 bases from J; junction bases left unmatched: 11. Germline CDR1 reads SGDLS; CDR2 reads YYNGEE. CDR3 length: 18 residues.

This clonotype was seen a handful of times. The chain is built from TRBV6-5 and TRBJ2-5; D tentatively fits TRBD1 or TRBD2 (5 bases each). Germline CDR1 is MNHEY and CDR2 is SVGAGI. This CDR3 spans 14 amino acids. Trimming took 0 bases from V and 1 from J, leaving 6 bases between them. CDR3 amino acids: CASSYSGTQETQYF. In DNA form, the CDR3 reads TGTGCCAGCAGTTACTCGGGGACCCAAGAGACCCAGTACTTC.

V and J are TRBV3-1 and TRBJ2-2; 12 nucleotides match TRBD1. The germline gives CDR1 LGHDT, CDR2 YNNKEL (reference sequence). V gave up 7 bases and J gave up 7 bases; unmatched junction bases: 7. There are 15 residues in the CDR3. Here the CDR3 reads CASIQGTGGHGELFF. CDR3 DNA sequence: TGTGCCAGCATTCAAGGGACAGGGGGCCACGGGGAGCTGTTTTTT. The variable domain in full, with the rest retrieved from reference TRBV3-1 and TRBJ2-2, is DTAVSQTPKYLVTQMGNDKSIKCEQNLGHDTMYWYKQDSKKFLKIMFSYNNKELIINETVPNRFSPKSPDKAHLNLHINSLELGDSAVYFCASIQGTGGHGELFFGEGSRLTVL.

The rearrangement links TRBV7-2 to TRBJ2-7; D may be TRBD1 (6 bases). This CDR3 has 15 amino acids. Trimming removed 1 base at V and 4 bases at J, with 14 bases between. Germline CDR1 and CDR2: SGHTA and FQGNSA. DNA of the CDR3: TGTGCCAGCAGCTTAGTTCCAGGGGCAGGGTACGAGCAGTACTTC. This codes for CASSLVPGAGYEQYF.

The chain is built from TRBV6-1 and TRBJ2-7; D may be TRBD2 (7 bases). Trimming took 1 base from V and 7 from J, leaving 17 bases between them. Germline-derived CDR1 and CDR2 are MNHNS and SASEGT. The CDR3 extends over 15 amino acids. This CDR3 reads CASSEDGGLVEEQYF. In nucleotides, the CDR3 is TGTGCCAGCAGTGAAGACGGGGGGCTTGTCGAAGAGCAGTACTTC.

This clonotype has ten or more counts. The V gene is TRBV12-3 or TRBV12-4, the J gene TRBJ1-3; the D gene is possibly TRBD1 (5 bases). V was pared by 4 bases and J by 8 bases, with 9 bases between. There are 12 residues in the CDR3. The CDR3 DNA reads as TGTGCCAGCAGTTCTACAGGCCACACCATATATTTT. Its translation is CASSSTGHTIYF.

This clonotype has a handful of counts. The rearrangement uses TRBV6-6 and TRBJ1-1; D possibly corresponds to TRBD1 (6 bases). With 7 bases removed from V and 1 base from J, the gap between germline ends came to 10 bases. This CDR3 comprises 13 residues. Germline lookup yields CDR1 MNHNY and CDR2 SVGAGI (reference sequence). CDR3 residues: CASTLTGNTEAFF. The CDR3 bases are TGTGCCAGCACCCTGACAGGGAACACTGAAGCTTTCTTT.